The T cell receptor beta chain described here comes from a study of blood T cell repertoires in COVID-19. On the study more broadly: Sources were T cells, B-cell-depleted T cells, or PBMCs; the material itself was cDNA or gDNA.

Trimming at V came to 3 bases and at J to 4 bases, leaving 4 bases not matched to a gene. Germline V gene data show CDR1 as SGHRS and CDR2 as YFSETQ. The CDR3 has 16 residues. Method: immunoSEQ multiplex PCR; TCRdb's copy keeps in-frame clones and lacks some. The data show around 230,000 clones, roughly 88% seen once. The sample was peripheral blood. The rearrangement joins TRBV5-1 to TRBJ2-3; 14 bases map to TRBD2. The TCR originated in a middle-aged man who had recovered from COVID-19. The CDR3 coding sequence is TGCGCCAGCAGCTCGGGACTAGCGGGAGTGGCAGATACGCAGTATTTT. Protein product: CASSSGLAGVADTQYF.